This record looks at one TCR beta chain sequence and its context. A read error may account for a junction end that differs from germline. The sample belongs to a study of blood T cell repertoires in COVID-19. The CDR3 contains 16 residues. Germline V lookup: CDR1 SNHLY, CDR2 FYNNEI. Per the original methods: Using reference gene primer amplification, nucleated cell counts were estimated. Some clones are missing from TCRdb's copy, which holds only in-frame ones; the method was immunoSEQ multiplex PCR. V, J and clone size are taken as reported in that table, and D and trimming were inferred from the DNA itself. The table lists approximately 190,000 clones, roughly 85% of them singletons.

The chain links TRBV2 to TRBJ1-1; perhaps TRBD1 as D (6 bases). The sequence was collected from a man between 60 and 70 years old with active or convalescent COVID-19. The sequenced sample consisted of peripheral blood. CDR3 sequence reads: CASTLSKGVWNTKAFF. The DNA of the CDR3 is TGTGCCAGCACCCTCTCCAAGGGGGTTTGGAACACTAAAGCTTTCTTT.